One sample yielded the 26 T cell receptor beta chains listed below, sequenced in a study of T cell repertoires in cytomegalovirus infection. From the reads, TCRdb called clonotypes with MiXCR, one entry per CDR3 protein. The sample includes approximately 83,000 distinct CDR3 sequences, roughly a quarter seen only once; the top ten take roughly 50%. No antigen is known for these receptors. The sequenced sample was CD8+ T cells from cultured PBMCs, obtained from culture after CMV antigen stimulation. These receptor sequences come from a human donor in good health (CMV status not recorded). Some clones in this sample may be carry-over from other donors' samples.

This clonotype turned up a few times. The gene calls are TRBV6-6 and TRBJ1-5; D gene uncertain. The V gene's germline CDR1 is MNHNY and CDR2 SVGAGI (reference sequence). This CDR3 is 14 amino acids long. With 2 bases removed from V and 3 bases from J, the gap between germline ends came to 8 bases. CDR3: CASSYGSYNQPQHF. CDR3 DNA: TGTGCCAGCAGTTACGGGTCCTACAATCAGCCCCAGCATTTT.

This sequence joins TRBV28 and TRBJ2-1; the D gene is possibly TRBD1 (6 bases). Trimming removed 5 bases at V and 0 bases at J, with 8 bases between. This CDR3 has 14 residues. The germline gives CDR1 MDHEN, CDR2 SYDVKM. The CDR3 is CASSGDNSYNEQFF. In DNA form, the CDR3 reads TGTGCCAGCAGTGGGGACAACTCCTACAATGAGCAGTTCTTC.

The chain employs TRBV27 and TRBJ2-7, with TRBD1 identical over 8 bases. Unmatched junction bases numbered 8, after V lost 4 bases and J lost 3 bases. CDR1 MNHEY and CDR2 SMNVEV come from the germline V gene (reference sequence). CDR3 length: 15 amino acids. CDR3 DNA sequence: TGTGCCAGCAGTTGGGGTAGGACAGGGCTCTACGAGCAGTACTTC. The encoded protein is CASSWGRTGLYEQYF.

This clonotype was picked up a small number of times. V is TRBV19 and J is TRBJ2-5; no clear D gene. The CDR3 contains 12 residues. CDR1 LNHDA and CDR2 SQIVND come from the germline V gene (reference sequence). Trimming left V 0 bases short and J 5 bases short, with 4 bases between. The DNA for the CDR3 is TGTGCCAGTAGTATAGATGGGGAGACCCAGTACTTC. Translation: CASSIDGETQYF.

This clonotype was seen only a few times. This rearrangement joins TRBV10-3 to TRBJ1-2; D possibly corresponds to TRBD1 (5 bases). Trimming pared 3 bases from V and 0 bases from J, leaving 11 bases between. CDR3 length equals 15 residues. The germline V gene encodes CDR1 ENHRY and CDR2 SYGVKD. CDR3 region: CAISDGGESNYGYTF. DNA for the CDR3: TGTGCCATCAGTGACGGGGGGGAGTCTAACTATGGCTACACCTTC.

Here the CDR3 DNA reads TGTGCCAGCAGCACCGGACTAGCGGGAGTGGGAGCCGGGGAGCTGTTTTTT. Protein product: CASSTGLAGVGAGELFF. The V call is TRBV13, the J call TRBJ2-2, with 13 bases fitting TRBD2. Germline V gene data show CDR1 as PRHDT and CDR2 as FYEKMQ (reference sequence). The CDR3 extends over 17 amino acids. Unmatched junction bases numbered 9, after V lost 5 bases and J lost 6 bases. Looking up the rest from reference TRBV13 and TRBJ2-2 gives the full variable domain: AAGVIQSPRHLIKEKRETATLKCYPIPRHDTVYWYQQGPGQDPQFLISFYEKMQSDKGSIPDRFSAQQFSDYHSELNMSSLELGDSALYFCASSTGLAGVGAGELFFGEGSRLTVL.

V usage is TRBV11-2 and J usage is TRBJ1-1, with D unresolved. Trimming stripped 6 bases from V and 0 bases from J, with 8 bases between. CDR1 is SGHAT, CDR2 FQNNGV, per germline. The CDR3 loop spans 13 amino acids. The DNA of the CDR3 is TGTGCCAGCAGGGGGAGGATGAACACTGAAGCTTTCTTT. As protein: CASRGRMNTEAFF. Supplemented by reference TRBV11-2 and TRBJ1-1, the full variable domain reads EAGVAQSPRYKIIEKRQSVAFWCNPISGHATLYWYQQILGQGPKLLIQFQNNGVVDDSQLPKDRFSAERLKGVDSTLKIQPAKLEDSAVYLCASRGRMNTEAFFGQGTRLTVV.

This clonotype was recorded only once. The CDR3 here is CAWSTGSPLEQYF. DNA for the CDR3: TGTGCCTGGAGCACGGGAAGCCCTCTCGAGCAGTACTTC. The chain carries TRBV30 and TRBJ2-7; possibly TRBD2 for D (5 bases). Trimming took 3 bases from V and 6 from J, leaving 15 bases between them. This CDR3 is built from 13 residues. Germline V gives CDR1 GTSNPN, CDR2 SVGIG (reference sequence).

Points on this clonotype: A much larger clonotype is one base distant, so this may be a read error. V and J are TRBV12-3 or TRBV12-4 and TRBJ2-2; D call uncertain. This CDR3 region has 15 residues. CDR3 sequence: CARSLWRNPTGELFF. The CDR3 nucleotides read TGTGCCAGAAGTTTGTGGAGAAATCCTACCGGGGAGCTGTTTTTT.

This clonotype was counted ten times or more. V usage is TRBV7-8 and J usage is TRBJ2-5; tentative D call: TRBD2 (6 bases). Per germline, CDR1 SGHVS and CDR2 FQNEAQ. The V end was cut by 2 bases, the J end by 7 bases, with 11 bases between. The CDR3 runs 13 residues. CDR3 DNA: TGTGCCAGCAGCTTACGTAGCGGAGGGACCCAGTACTTC. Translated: CASSLRSGGTQYF.

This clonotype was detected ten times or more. This CDR3 reads CASSSNLRLDRGLFYEQYF. CDR3 in DNA: TGTGCCAGCAGTTCCAACCTCCGCCTAGACAGGGGGCTTTTCTACGAGCAGTACTTC. The V gene is TRBV6-2 or TRBV6-3, the J gene TRBJ2-7, with 10 nucleotides matching TRBD1. Unmatched junction bases numbered 18, after V lost 4 bases and J lost 3 bases. From germline, CDR1 is MNHEY and CDR2 SVGEGT. This CDR3 comprises 19 residues.

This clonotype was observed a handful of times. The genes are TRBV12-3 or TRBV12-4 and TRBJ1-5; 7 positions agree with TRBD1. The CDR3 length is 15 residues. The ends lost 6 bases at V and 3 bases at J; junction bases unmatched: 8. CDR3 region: CASSSTGMINQPQHF. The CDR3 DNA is TGTGCCAGCAGCTCGACAGGGATGATCAATCAGCCCCAGCATTTT.

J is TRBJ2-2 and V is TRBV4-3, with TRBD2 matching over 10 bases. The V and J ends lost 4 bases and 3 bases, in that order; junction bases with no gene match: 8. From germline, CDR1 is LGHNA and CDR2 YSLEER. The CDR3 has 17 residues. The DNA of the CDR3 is TGCGCCAGCAGCCCCTTGGGCCTAGCGGGAGACACCGGGGAGCTGTTTTTT. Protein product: CASSPLGLAGDTGELFF.

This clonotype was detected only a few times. In DNA, the CDR3 is TGTGCCAGCAGCCCTTTAGCGGGAGACTACAATGAGCAGTTCTTC. Translating it yields CASSPLAGDYNEQFF. The chain is built from TRBV12-3 or TRBV12-4 and TRBJ2-1; 9 bases map to TRBD2. The CDR3 is 15 residues long. Trimming removed 6 bases from V and 3 bases from J; junction bases left unmatched: 6.

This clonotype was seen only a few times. The CDR3, as DNA: TGCGCCAGCAGTGAATTTCAGGGGACTGAAGCTTTCTTT. Its translation is CASSEFQGTEAFF. V usage is TRBV10-2 and J usage is TRBJ1-1; weak D call: TRBD1 (6 bases). The germline V and J ends were trimmed by 3 bases and 5 bases, with 10 bases remaining between them. Germline CDR1 is WSHSY and CDR2 is SAAADI. CDR3 length: 13 amino acids.

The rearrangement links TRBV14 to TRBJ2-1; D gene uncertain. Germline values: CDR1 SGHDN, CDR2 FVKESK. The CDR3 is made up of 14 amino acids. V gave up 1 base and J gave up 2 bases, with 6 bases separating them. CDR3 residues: CASSQAGAYNEQFF. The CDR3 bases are TGTGCCAGCAGCCAAGCTGGAGCCTACAATGAGCAGTTCTTC.

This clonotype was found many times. The CDR3 protein is CASTLLRGHGSSYNSPLHF. The CDR3 DNA reads TGTGCCAGCACCCTACTCAGGGGGCACGGAAGCTCCTATAATTCACCCCTCCACTTT. The rearrangement joins TRBV2 to TRBJ1-6, with 8 bases matching TRBD1. Germline loops: CDR1 SNHLY, CDR2 FYNNEI. With V trimmed by 7 bases and J by 0 bases, 14 bases remained unmatched. The CDR3 has 19 amino acids.

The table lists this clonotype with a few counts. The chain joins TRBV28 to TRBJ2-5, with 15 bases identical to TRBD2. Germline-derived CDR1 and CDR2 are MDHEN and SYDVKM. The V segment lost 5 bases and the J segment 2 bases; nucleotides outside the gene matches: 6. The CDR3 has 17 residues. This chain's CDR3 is CASSPLGTSGGQETQYF. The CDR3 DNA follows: TGTGCCAGCAGTCCCCTAGGGACTAGCGGGGGGCAAGAGACCCAGTACTTC.

This CDR3 is CASSDSNPDRGPRNQPQHF. The CDR3 DNA reads as TGTGCCAGCAGTGACTCAAACCCGGACAGGGGGCCACGGAATCAGCCCCAGCATTTT. The V call is TRBV6-4, the J call TRBJ1-5; 11 positions agree with TRBD1. The CDR3 has 19 amino acids. The V and J ends lost 0 bases and 4 bases, in that order; junction bases with no gene match: 11. From germline, CDR1 is MRHNA and CDR2 SNTAGT.

CDR3: CATSDPSGGSSYNEQFF. In nucleotides, the CDR3 is TGTGCCACCAGTGACCCTAGCGGGGGGAGCTCCTACAATGAGCAGTTCTTC. This chain links TRBV24-1 with TRBJ2-1; the match to TRBD2 covers 11 bases. V lost 4 bases and J lost 0; bases outside the gene matches: 4. Germline V gene sequence: CDR1 KGHDR, CDR2 SFDVKD. The CDR3 covers 17 residues.

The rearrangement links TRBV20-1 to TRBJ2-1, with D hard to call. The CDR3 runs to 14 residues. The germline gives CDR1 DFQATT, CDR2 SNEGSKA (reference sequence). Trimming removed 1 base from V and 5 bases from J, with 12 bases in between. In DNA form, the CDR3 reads TGCAGTGCTAGAGTCTTTAACAGAAACAATGAGCAGTTCTTC. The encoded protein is CSARVFNRNNEQFF.

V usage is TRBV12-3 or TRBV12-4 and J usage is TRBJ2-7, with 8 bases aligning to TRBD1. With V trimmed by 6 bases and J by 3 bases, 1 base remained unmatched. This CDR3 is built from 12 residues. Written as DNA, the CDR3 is TGTGCCAGCAGAGACAGGGGCTACGAGCAGTACTTC. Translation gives CASRDRGYEQYF.

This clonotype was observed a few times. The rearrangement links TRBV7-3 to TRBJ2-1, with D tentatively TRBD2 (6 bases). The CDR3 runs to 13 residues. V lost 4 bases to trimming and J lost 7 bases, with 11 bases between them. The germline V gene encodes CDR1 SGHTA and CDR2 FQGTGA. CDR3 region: CASSSNGGNEQFF. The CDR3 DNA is TGTGCCAGCAGCTCCAATGGAGGGAATGAGCAGTTCTTC. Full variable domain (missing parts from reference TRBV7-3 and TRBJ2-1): GAGVSQTPSNKVTEKGKYVELRCDPISGHTALYWYRQSLGQGPEFLIYFQGTGAADDSGLPNDRFFAVRPEGSVSTLKIQRTERGDSAVYLCASSSNGGNEQFFGPGTRLTVL.

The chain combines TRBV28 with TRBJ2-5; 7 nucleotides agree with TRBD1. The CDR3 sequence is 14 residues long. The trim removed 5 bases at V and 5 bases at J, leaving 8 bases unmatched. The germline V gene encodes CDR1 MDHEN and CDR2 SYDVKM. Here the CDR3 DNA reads TGTGCCAGCAGTCCCAGACAGGGAGAGGAGACCCAGTACTTC. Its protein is CASSPRQGEETQYF.

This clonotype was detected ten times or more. This chain's CDR3 is CASSLVGMNTEAFF. The CDR3, as DNA: TGTGCCAGCAGCTTGGTCGGCATGAACACTGAAGCTTTCTTT. The chain is built from TRBV5-6 and TRBJ1-1, with D unresolved. CDR3 length: 14 amino acids. Per the germline V gene, CDR1 is SGHDT and CDR2 is YYEEEE. Trimming shortened V by 0 bases and J by 0 bases, and 6 bases separated the two germline ends.

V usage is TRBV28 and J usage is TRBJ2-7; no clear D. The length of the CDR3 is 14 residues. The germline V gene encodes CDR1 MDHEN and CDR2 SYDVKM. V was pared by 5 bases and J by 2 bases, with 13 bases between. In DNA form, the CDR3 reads TGTGCCAGCAGTGACGTTTTGGACGCCTACGAGCAGTACTTC. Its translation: CASSDVLDAYEQYF.